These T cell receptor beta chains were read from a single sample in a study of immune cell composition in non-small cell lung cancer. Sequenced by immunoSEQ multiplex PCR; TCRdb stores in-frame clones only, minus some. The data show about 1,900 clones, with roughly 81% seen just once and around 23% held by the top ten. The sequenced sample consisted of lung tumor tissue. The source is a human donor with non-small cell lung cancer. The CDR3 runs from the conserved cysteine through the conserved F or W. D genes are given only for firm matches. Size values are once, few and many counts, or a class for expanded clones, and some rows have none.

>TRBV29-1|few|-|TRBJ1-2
TGCAGCGTGGGGTGGGGCCATGGCTACACCTTC
CSVGWGHGYTF
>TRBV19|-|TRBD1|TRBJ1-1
TGTGCCAGTATGCGGGACAGGGTCCCTGAAGCTTTCTTT
CASMRDRVPEAFF
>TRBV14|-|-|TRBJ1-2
TGTGCCAGCAGCCAAGAACTGGGGCTTGGCTACACCTTC
CASSQELGLGYTF
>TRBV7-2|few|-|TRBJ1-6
TGTGCCAGCAGCTTATCGAGGGATTCACCCCTCCACTTT
CASSLSRDSPLHF
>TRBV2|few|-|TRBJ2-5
TGTGCCAGCAGCCCGGGGGGCCTTTGGGAGGAGACCCAGTACTTC
CASSPGGLWEETQYF
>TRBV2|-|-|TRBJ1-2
TGTGCCAGCAGTCCCGGGACTGCTAACTATGGCTACACCTTC
CASSPGTANYGYTF
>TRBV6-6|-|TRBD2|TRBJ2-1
TGTGCCAGCAGTTACCCGACTAGCGGGGGGGCACAGGAGCAGTTCTTC
CASSYPTSGGAQEQFF
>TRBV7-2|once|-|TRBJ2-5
TGTGCCAGCAGCTTAGGCTTAGCGACCAAAGAGACCCAGTACTTC
CASSLGLATKETQYF
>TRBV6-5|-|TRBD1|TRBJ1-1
TGTGCCAGCGACGAAACAGGGGGTCGAACTGAAGCTTTCTTT
CASDETGGRTEAFF
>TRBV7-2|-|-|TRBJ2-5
TGTGCCAGCAGCTCCTCCTTAGGGCGGGGAGAGACCCAGTACTTC
CASSSSLGRGETQYF
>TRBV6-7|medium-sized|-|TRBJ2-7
TGTGCCAGCAGTTACCGCTTTCCAGCGGGCTACGAGCAGTACTTC
CASSYRFPAGYEQYF
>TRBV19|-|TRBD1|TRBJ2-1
TGTGCCAGTAGTTCAGGGACAGGTAGCTCCTACAATGAGCAGTTCTTC
CASSSGTGSSYNEQFF
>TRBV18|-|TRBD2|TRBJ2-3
TGTGCCAGCTCAAAGGGGACTAGCGGGAGTGCAGATACGCAGTATTTT
CASSKGTSGSADTQYF
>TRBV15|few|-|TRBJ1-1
TGTGCCACCAGCAGTGGACAACCTGAAGCTTTCTTT
CATSSGQPEAFF
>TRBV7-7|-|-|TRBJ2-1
TGTGCTAGCAGCTTAGGAACTAGCAATGAGCAGTTCTTC
CASSLGTSNEQFF
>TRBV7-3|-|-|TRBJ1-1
TGTGCCAGCAGCTATGAGGGTCTTAACACTGAAGCTTTCTTT
CASSYEGLNTEAFF
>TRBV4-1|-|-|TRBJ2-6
TGCGCCAGCAGCCCCGTTAGCAACGTCCTGACTTTC
CASSPVSNVLTF
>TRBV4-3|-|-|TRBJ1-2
TGCGCCAGCAGCCAAGTGGTGGCAGCGGGCTACACCTTC
CASSQVVAAGYTF